The rows below give T cell receptor beta chains drawn from one sample of a study of blood T cell repertoires in COVID-19. TCRdb's table, derived via immunoSEQ multiplex PCR, lists solely in-frame clones and lacks some. The data hold fewer than 500,000 clones, with more than 80% observed a single time. Sequencing used peripheral blood. These receptors originate from a woman under 40 with active or convalescent COVID-19. The CDR3 runs from the conserved cysteine through the conserved F or W. D genes are given only for firm matches.

J	V	D	CDR3	DNA
TRBJ1-6	TRBV19	TRBD1	CASSSGQGIGNSPLHF	TGTGCCAGTAGTAGCGGACAGGGGATCGGTAATTCACCCCTCCACTTT
TRBJ2-3	TRBV19	TRBD2	CASTGTSGGTDTQYF	TGTGCCAGTACCGGGACTAGCGGGGGCACAGATACGCAGTATTTT
TRBJ1-4	TRBV5-1	-	CASSFGSAPEKLFF	TGCGCCAGCAGCTTCGGGTCAGCCCCTGAAAAACTGTTTTTT
TRBJ1-1	TRBV10-1	-	CASSDSGQLNTEAFF	TGCGCCAGCAGTGATTCAGGGCAATTGAACACTGAAGCTTTCTTT
TRBJ2-1	TRBV27	TRBD2	CASSPGTSGYNEQFF	TGTGCCAGCAGCCCCGGGACTAGCGGCTACAATGAGCAGTTCTTC
TRBJ1-5	TRBV5-1	TRBD1	CASSLGQSNQPQHF	TGCGCCAGCAGCCTGGGACAGAGTAATCAGCCCCAGCATTTT
TRBJ1-1	TRBV5-1	TRBD1	CASSLEQGYEAFF	TGCGCCAGCAGCTTGGAACAGGGGTACGAAGCTTTCTTT
TRBJ1-2	TRBV12-3/TRBV12-4	-	CASRFGGGGYTF	TGTGCCAGCAGGTTCGGGGGTGGGGGCTACACCTTC
TRBJ2-7	TRBV5-5	TRBD1	CASSLAGTATSYEQYF	TGTGCCAGCAGCCTGGCCGGGACAGCTACCTCCTACGAGCAGTACTTC
TRBJ1-2	TRBV5-4	-	CASSLDRVSGYTF	TGTGCCAGCAGCTTGGACAGGGTGAGTGGCTACACCTTC